These 27 T cell receptor beta chains share one sample of origin, sequenced in a study of T cells in Graves' hyperthyroidism and ophthalmopathy. Amplification of TCR beta CDR3 regions was performed using RNA transcripts as template. The study used the HTBI primer set for a first-round RT-PCR of the TCR CDR3. MiXCR, applied by TCRdb to the multiplex PCR reads, yields one record per CDR3 protein. Among a few hundred thousand distinct CDR3 sequences, about 46% were seen once, and the ten largest hold about two fifths. Material: peripheral blood or thyroid tissue (not recorded which). These receptors all stem from an adult woman with Graves' disease, either hyperthyroidism or ophthalmopathy (not recorded which).

This rearrangement joins TRBV20-1 to TRBJ2-7, with D unclear. The CDR3 is made up of 10 amino acids. Germline V gene lookup returns CDR1 DFQATT and CDR2 SNEGSKA (reference sequence). The V and J ends lost 3 bases and 5 bases respectively, with 5 bases between them. As DNA, the CDR3 is TGCAGTGCTAGGATGGACGAGCAGTACTTC. Residues: CSARMDEQYF.

The chain links TRBV29-1 to TRBJ1-1; D is perhaps TRBD1 (5 bases). Looked up from germline, CDR1 is SQVTM and CDR2 is ANQGSEA. V was cut by 6 bases and J by 2 bases, with 13 bases left in between. This CDR3 comprises 13 residues. The CDR3 is CSVSTDYNTEAFF. The CDR3 nucleotides read TGCAGCGTCTCGACAGATTACAACACTGAAGCTTTCTTT.

The sample holds a few counts of this clonotype. This sequence joins TRBV19 and TRBJ2-1, with a weak D call TRBD2 (5 bases). Per germline, CDR1 LNHDA and CDR2 SQIVND (reference sequence). The length of the CDR3 is 15 residues. Trimming took off 9 bases at V and 0 bases at J, with 15 bases between the two ends. The CDR3 sequence: CASTNPGSSYNEQFF. The CDR3 nucleotides are TGTGCCAGCACAAACCCGGGGAGCTCCTACAATGAGCAGTTCTTC.

The J gene is TRBJ1-4, the V gene TRBV11-2; D may be TRBD1 (6 bases). V gave up 2 bases and J gave up 13 bases, with 11 bases separating them. The germline gives CDR1 SGHAT, CDR2 FQNNGV. The CDR3 runs 12 residues. CDR3 DNA sequence: TGTGCCAGCAGCTTAACGAGACAGGCACTGTTTTTT. Translating gives CASSLTRQALFF.

The chain links TRBV18 to TRBJ1-3; unclear D gene. V lost 2 bases and J lost 0, with 11 bases in between. Germline CDR1 and CDR2: KGHSH and LQKENI. This CDR3 contains 16 residues. CDR3 sequence: CASSPREGTSGNTIYF. In nucleotides, the CDR3 is TGTGCCAGCTCACCAAGAGAGGGTACCTCTGGAAACACCATATATTTT. The full variable domain, its missing parts supplied by reference TRBV18 and TRBJ1-3, is NAGVMQNPRHLVRRRGQEARLRCSPMKGHSHVYWYRQLPEEGLKFMVYLQKENIIDESGMPKERFSAEFPKEGPSILRIQQVVRGDSAAYFCASSPREGTSGNTIYFGEGSWLTVV.

The genes are TRBV7-3 and TRBJ1-5, with TRBD1 matching 9 bases. With V trimmed by 5 bases and J by 7 bases, 15 bases remained unmatched. The germline V gene has CDR1 SGHTA and CDR2 FQGTGA. The CDR3 is made up of 17 amino acids. Written as DNA, the CDR3 is TGTGCCAGCAGCCAGCTCTCCGGGACAGGGCCCAGGCAGCCCCAGCATTTT. It encodes CASSQLSGTGPRQPQHF.

V is TRBV20-1 and J is TRBJ2-5; D is perhaps TRBD1 (6 bases). CDR1 is DFQATT and CDR2 is SNEGSKA in the germline V gene (reference sequence). The CDR3 loop spans 15 amino acids. V lost 0 bases and J lost 5, with 16 bases in between. In nucleotides, the CDR3 is TGCAGTGCTAGAGATCTTGCCGAGACAGGCGAGACCCAGTACTTC. This translates into CSARDLAETGETQYF.

Details on this clonotype: Compared with germline, one end of the junction differs, possibly owing to a read error. DNA of the CDR3: TGTGCCATCCTCCGCGGGGGCAGGGTTAACACCAGGGAGCTGTTTTTT. Translated: CAILRGGRVNTRELFF. The chain couples TRBV28 to TRBJ2-2; possible D gene TRBD2, 7 bases. The CDR3 has 16 residues. CDR1 and CDR2 from the germline V gene are MDHEN and SYDVKM. Full variable domain (outside the CDR3, taken from reference TRBV28 and TRBJ2-2): DVKVTQSSRYLVKRTGEKVFLECVQDMDHENMFWYRQDPGLGLRLIYFSYDVKMKEKGDIPEGYSVSREKKERFSLILESASTNQTSMYLCAILRGGRVNTRELFFGEGSRLTVL.

This chain uses TRBV11-2 with TRBJ2-7; 8 nucleotides line up with TRBD1. CDR1 and CDR2 (germline): SGHAT, FQNNGV. After removal of 3 bases from V and 0 bases from J, the junction contained 7 bases not matched to a gene. The CDR3 extends over 16 amino acids. As DNA, the CDR3 is TGTGCCAGCAGCTTGGGGGACAGGCCGAGCTCCTACGAGCAGTACTTC. This translates into CASSLGDRPSSYEQYF. The full variable domain, rest sourced from reference TRBV11-2 and TRBJ2-7, is EAGVAQSPRYKIIEKRQSVAFWCNPISGHATLYWYQQILGQGPKLLIQFQNNGVVDDSQLPKDRFSAERLKGVDSTLKIQPAKLEDSAVYLCASSLGDRPSSYEQYFGPGTRLTVT.

Many counts were recorded for this clonotype. A much larger clone lies a single base off, so this may be a read error. The V call is TRBV14, the J call TRBJ1-2, with D hard to call. CDR1 is SGHDN and CDR2 is FVKESK in the germline V gene. Deletions cut 1 base from V and 5 bases from J, with 5 bases between. The CDR3 is made up of 12 amino acids. The DNA for the CDR3 is TGTGCCAGCAGCCAAGCGGGGTATGGCTACACCTTC. It codes for CASSQAGYGYTF.

Ten or more counts support this clonotype. The chain combines TRBV2 with TRBJ1-4; TRBD1 might be the D (5 bases). V was cut by 4 bases and J by 7 bases, with 10 bases left in between. Germline V gene data show CDR1 as SNHLY and CDR2 as FYNNEI. This CDR3 region has 13 residues. The CDR3 reads CASSAGTREKLFF. In DNA, the CDR3 is TGTGCCAGCAGTGCCGGGACGCGTGAAAAACTGTTTTTT.

Worth noting for this clonotype: As the CDR3 is not closed by the conserved phenylalanine or tryptophan, this likely results from a read error. The gene calls are TRBV10-3 and TRBJ1-2; D may be TRBD1 (5 bases). Germline V lookup: CDR1 ENHRY, CDR2 SYGVKD. V was pared by 7 bases and J by 8 bases, with 23 bases between. The CDR3 covers 15 residues. CDR3 region: CAITAQPHGAGGYTL. The CDR3 DNA sequence: TGTGCCATCACCGCCCAACCACATGGGGCTGGCGGCTACACCCTC.

There are a few counts of this clonotype. The rearrangement uses TRBV2 and TRBJ1-5; D is unresolved. V was trimmed by 5 bases and J by 1 base, leaving 12 bases between them. The CDR3 length is 15 residues. Germline assignment: CDR1 SNHLY and CDR2 FYNNEI. The CDR3 region has the DNA TGTGCCAGCAGTCCCCGAGGGCGGAGCAATCAGCCCCAGCATTTT. Amino acids: CASSPRGRSNQPQHF.

This clonotype was found once. This chain links TRBV25-1 with TRBJ1-2; D ambiguous. The CDR3 loop spans 12 amino acids. V gave up 3 bases and J gave up 7 bases, with 9 bases separating them. Germline V gene sequence: CDR1 MGHDK, CDR2 SYGVNS. CDR3 region: CASSEPYSGYTF. CDR3 nucleotides: TGTGCCAGCAGTGAGCCGTACTCTGGCTACACCTTC.

This clonotype is a singleton in its sample. The chain joins TRBV2 to TRBJ1-5; D unclear. Germline CDR1 is SNHLY and CDR2 is FYNNEI. The CDR3 sequence is 14 residues long. Trimming shortened V by 3 bases and J by 7 bases, and 13 bases separated the two germline ends. For the CDR3, the DNA is TGTGCCAGCAGTGATTACGAAGGTGGACAGCCCCAGCATTTT. Amino acids: CASSDYEGGQPQHF.

This clonotype was picked up many times. This chain uses TRBV12-3 or TRBV12-4 with TRBJ1-1; D unclear. Trimming pared 6 bases from V and 2 bases from J, leaving 7 bases between. CDR3 size: 12 residues. In DNA form, the CDR3 reads TGTGCCAGCAGGGGGAGAAACACTGAAGCTTTCTTT. Its protein product is CASRGRNTEAFF.

Here the CDR3 DNA reads TGTGCCATCAGTGGGGGGACTAGCGGGAGAATCGGCACAGATACGCAGTATTTT. Translating gives CAISGGTSGRIGTDTQYF. The gene calls are TRBV10-3 and TRBJ2-3; 14 nucleotides match TRBD2. The CDR3 sequence is 18 residues long. Germline assignment: CDR1 ENHRY and CDR2 SYGVKD. Unmatched junction bases numbered 7, after V lost 4 bases and J lost 1 base.

The chain carries TRBV7-9 and TRBJ1-6; D is unclear. Trimming left V 1 base short and J 9 bases short, with 10 bases between. The CDR3 sequence is 14 residues long. Germline lookup yields CDR1 SEHNR and CDR2 FQNEAQ (reference sequence). The CDR3 region is CASSLDNTRSPLHF. CDR3 nucleotides: TGTGCCAGCAGCTTAGATAATACCCGTTCACCCCTCCACTTT. The full variable domain, rest sourced from reference TRBV7-9 and TRBJ1-6, is DTGVSQNPRHKITKRGQNVTFRCDPISEHNRLYWYRQTLGQGPEFLTYFQNEAQLEKSRLLSDRFSAERPKGSFSTLEIQRTEQGDSAMYLCASSLDNTRSPLHFGNGTRLTVT.

A word on this clonotype: This may be a read error: a much more frequent sequence differs by one nucleotide. This rearrangement joins TRBV7-8 to TRBJ1-1; D is ambiguous. V lost 2 bases and J 4 bases, leaving 20 bases between the germline ends. There are 17 residues in the CDR3. Germline assignment: CDR1 SGHVS and CDR2 FQNEAQ. The CDR3 DNA sequence: TGTGCCAGCAGCTTAAGTCGCACGGGGTTATTTTGCACTGAAGCTTTCTTT. Translated, it gives CASSLSRTGLFCTEAFF. The full variable domain, completed using reference TRBV7-8 and TRBJ1-1, is GAGVSQSPRYKVAKRGQDVALRCDPISGHVSLFWYQQALGQGPEFLTYFQNEAQLDKSGLPSDRFFAERPEGSVSTLKIQRTQQEDSAVYLCASSLSRTGLFCTEAFFGQGTRLTVV.

In DNA, the CDR3 is TGTGCCAGCAGTGACATCCGGACAGGGGGAGAGACCCAGTACTTC. Translated: CASSDIRTGGETQYF. The chain joins TRBV7-9 to TRBJ2-5, with 10 bases fitting TRBD1. V shed 6 bases and J 4 bases; nucleotides not matched to a gene: 8. The germline V gene has CDR1 SEHNR and CDR2 FQNEAQ (reference sequence). The CDR3 has 15 residues.

This chain links TRBV2 with TRBJ1-2; D not certain. V was clipped by 5 bases and J by 8 bases, with 15 bases between them. Germline V gene data show CDR1 as SNHLY and CDR2 as FYNNEI. The CDR3 totals 13 residues. The CDR3 protein is CASSSTGLRGYTF. DNA of the CDR3: TGTGCCAGCAGTTCGACCGGTTTGAGGGGCTACACCTTC. The full variable domain, completed using reference TRBV2 and TRBJ1-2, is EPEVTQTPSHQVTQMGQEVILRCVPISNHLYFYWYRQILGQKVEFLVSFYNNEISEKSEIFDDQFSVERPDGSNFTLKIRSTKLEDSAMYFCASSSTGLRGYTFGSGTRLTVV.

This clonotype appeared a few times. The chain joins TRBV29-1 to TRBJ2-7; D uncertain. V was trimmed by 6 bases and J by 0 bases, leaving 9 bases between them. The germline gives CDR1 SQVTM, CDR2 ANQGSEA. The CDR3 loop spans 12 amino acids. The CDR3 here is CSVAASSYEQYF. DNA of the CDR3: TGCAGCGTCGCAGCTAGCTCCTACGAGCAGTACTTC.

The V call is TRBV10-3, the J call TRBJ1-2; 8 nucleotides align to TRBD1. Trimming removed 6 bases from V and 6 bases from J; junction bases left unmatched: 3. The germline V gene has CDR1 ENHRY and CDR2 SYGVKD. The CDR3 loop spans 12 amino acids. DNA for the CDR3: TGTGCCATCAGAGGGACAGGCAATGGCTACACCTTC. Residues: CAIRGTGNGYTF.

The table lists this clonotype with a count of one. J is TRBJ1-1 and V is TRBV7-2; tentatively, D is TRBD1 (6 bases). The V gene lost 10 bases and the J gene lost 6 bases, with 15 bases spanning the gap. CDR1 is SGHTA, CDR2 FQGNSA, per germline. The CDR3 sequence is 12 residues long. CDR3 sequence (DNA): TGTGCCACCCTGGGGTGGGGGCCTGAAGCTTTCTTT. Protein: CATLGWGPEAFF.

In its sample, this clonotype was seen many times. The rearrangement uses TRBV9 and TRBJ2-2, with TRBD2 matching over 16 bases. CDR3 size: 18 residues. Looked up from germline, CDR1 is SGDLS and CDR2 is YYNGEE. V trimming: 4 bases; J trimming: 5 bases; junction bases outside the gene matches: 8. The CDR3 DNA follows: TGTGCCAGCAGCCTCGGGACTAGCGGGAGGGTTAGAACCGGGGAGCTGTTTTTT. The encoded protein is CASSLGTSGRVRTGELFF.

The chain carries TRBV28 and TRBJ2-2, with unresolved D. The V and J ends lost 6 bases and 9 bases respectively, with 8 bases between them. Per germline, CDR1 MDHEN and CDR2 SYDVKM. This CDR3 is built from 11 residues. This chain's CDR3 is CASSPHRELFF. The CDR3 coding sequence is TGTGCCAGCAGCCCTCACCGGGAGCTGTTTTTT. The entire variable domain, with the rest obtained from reference TRBV28 and TRBJ2-2, is as follows: DVKVTQSSRYLVKRTGEKVFLECVQDMDHENMFWYRQDPGLGLRLIYFSYDVKMKEKGDIPEGYSVSREKKERFSLILESASTNQTSMYLCASSPHRELFFGEGSRLTVL.

This chain uses TRBV25-1 with TRBJ1-5; D may be TRBD1 (5 bases). Germline values: CDR1 MGHDK, CDR2 SYGVNS. V was pared by 5 bases and J by 2 bases, with 13 bases between. CDR3 length: 15 amino acids. CDR3 coding DNA: TGTGCCAGCAGTTCGTCCTCGGGGCGCAATCAGCCCCAGCATTTT. Translated, it gives CASSSSSGRNQPQHF.